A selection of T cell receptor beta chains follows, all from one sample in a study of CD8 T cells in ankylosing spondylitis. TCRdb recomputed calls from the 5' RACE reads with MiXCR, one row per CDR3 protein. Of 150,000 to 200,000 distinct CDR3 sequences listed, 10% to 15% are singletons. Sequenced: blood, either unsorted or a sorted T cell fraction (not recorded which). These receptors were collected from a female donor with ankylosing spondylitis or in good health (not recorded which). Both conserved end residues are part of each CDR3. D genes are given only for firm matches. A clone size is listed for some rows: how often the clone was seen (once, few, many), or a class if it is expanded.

DNA: TGTGCCAGCTCACCAGATTTGCCAGATACGCAGTATTTT
CDR3: CASSPDLPDTQYF
D: NA
J: TRBJ2-3
size: many
V: TRBV18

DNA: TGTGCCAGCAGCGGGACTTTGAGCACTGAAGCTTTCTTT
CDR3: CASSGTLSTEAFF
D: NA
J: TRBJ1-1
size: many
V: TRBV9

DNA: TGTGTCAGCAGCCTCGGTCGGACAGTTCTGTCCGGAAACACCATATATTTT
CDR3: CVSSLGRTVLSGNTIYF
D: NA
J: TRBJ1-3
size: NA
V: TRBV7-9

DNA: TGTGCTAGTGGTTTGGCCCTCGGACAGGGTGAAACCTTC
CDR3: CASGLALGQGETF
D: TRBD1
J: TRBJ1-2
size: NA
V: TRBV12-5

DNA: TGCAGTGCTAGAGATTACCTAGCGGAAAGCTCCTACAATGAGCAGTTCTTC
CDR3: CSARDYLAESSYNEQFF
D: TRBD2
J: TRBJ2-1
size: many
V: TRBV20-1

DNA: TGCAGTGCTCCGCCGCAGCTCACCTACGAGCAGTACTTC
CDR3: CSAPPQLTYEQYF
D: NA
J: TRBJ2-7
size: NA
V: TRBV20-1

DNA: TGTGCCAGCACCGCAGACCAGGCAGGGGGGTTTGAAGCTTTCTTT
CDR3: CASTADQAGGFEAFF
D: TRBD1
J: TRBJ1-1
size: many
V: TRBV12-3/TRBV12-4

DNA: TGCAGCGTTGGTTCAGTCTATGGCTACACCTTC
CDR3: CSVGSVYGYTF
D: NA
J: TRBJ1-2
size: many
V: TRBV29-1

DNA: TGTGCCAGCAGCTCGACGCGTCGGAACCGGGACACCGGGAGAGGCACTGAAGCTTTCTTT
CDR3: CASSSTRRNRDTGRGTEAFF
D: NA
J: TRBJ1-1
size: few
V: TRBV11-1

DNA: TGTGCCACCTACCCCCCGGTCGGGACACCTTCCTACGAGCAGTACTTC
CDR3: CATYPPVGTPSYEQYF
D: NA
J: TRBJ2-7
size: many
V: TRBV21-1

DNA: TGTGCCAGCAGTTTAATTCCCTCGGACACTGAAGCTTTCTTT
CDR3: CASSLIPSDTEAFF
D: NA
J: TRBJ1-1
size: many
V: TRBV12-3/TRBV12-4

DNA: TGTGCCAGCAGTTTAAGCCCCACTAGCGGGAGGATACGAGAGACCCAGTACTTC
CDR3: CASSLSPTSGRIRETQYF
D: TRBD2
J: TRBJ2-5
size: NA
V: TRBV27

DNA: TGCAGCGTTGAAGAGCGAGGACGGGCCCAGCAGTTCTTC
CDR3: CSVEERGRAQQFF
D: NA
J: TRBJ2-1
size: NA
V: TRBV29-1

DNA: TGTGCCAGCAGCATGGACCAGGTGGCTGGGGCCAACGTCCTGACTTTC
CDR3: CASSMDQVAGANVLTF
D: NA
J: TRBJ2-6
size: NA
V: TRBV7-9

DNA: TGTGCCAGCAGCTTAGCCCTGGGGGGCTCACCCCTCCACTTT
CDR3: CASSLALGGSPLHF
D: NA
J: TRBJ1-6
size: NA
V: TRBV7-2

DNA: TGTGCCACCAGCAGAGCTGGACAGGGTGGGTTTTTCAATGAGCAGTTCTTC
CDR3: CATSRAGQGGFFNEQFF
D: TRBD1
J: TRBJ2-1
size: many
V: TRBV15

DNA: TGTGCCAGGTCAACTAATCAGGATTCACCCCTCCACTTT
CDR3: CARSTNQDSPLHF
D: NA
J: TRBJ1-6
size: many
V: TRBV12-3/TRBV12-4

DNA: TGTGCCAGTCGCGACAGGACGATTTACAATGAGCAGTTCTTC
CDR3: CASRDRTIYNEQFF
D: NA
J: TRBJ2-1
size: many
V: TRBV28

DNA: TGTGCCACCAGCTTTCGACAGGGTGGTAGCGATGAGCAGTTCTTC
CDR3: CATSFRQGGSDEQFF
D: TRBD1
J: TRBJ2-1
size: NA
V: TRBV15